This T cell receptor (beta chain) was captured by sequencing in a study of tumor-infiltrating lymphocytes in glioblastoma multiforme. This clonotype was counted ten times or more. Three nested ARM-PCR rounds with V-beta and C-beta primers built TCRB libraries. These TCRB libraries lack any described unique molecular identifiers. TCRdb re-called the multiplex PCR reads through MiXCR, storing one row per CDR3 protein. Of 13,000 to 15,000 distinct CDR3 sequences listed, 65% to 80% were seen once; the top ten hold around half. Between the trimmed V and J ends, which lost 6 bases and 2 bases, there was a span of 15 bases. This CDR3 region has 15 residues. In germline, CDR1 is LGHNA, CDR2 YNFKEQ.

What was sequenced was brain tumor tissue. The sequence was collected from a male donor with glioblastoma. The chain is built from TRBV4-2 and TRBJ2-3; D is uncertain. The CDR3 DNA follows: TGTGCCAGCAGTCTCGAAATCGACTTCACAGATACGCAGTATTTT. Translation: CASSLEIDFTDTQYF.